These 15 T cell receptor beta chains were sequenced from one sample in a study of identical twins. TCRdb re-called the 5' RACE reads with MiXCR, one entry per CDR3 protein. The sample comprises over 200,000 distinct CDR3 sequences, over 9.5% of which are singletons, and approximately 11% rests with the top ten. The source material was memory T cells sorted from blood. Source of these receptors: a man over 45 in good health.

At least ten counts were recorded for this clonotype. The rearrangement links TRBV7-2 to TRBJ2-7; D unclear. Germline V gives CDR1 SGHTA, CDR2 FQGNSA. This CDR3 contains 13 residues. The V and J ends lost 2 bases and 6 bases respectively, with 11 bases between them. CDR3 sequence: CASSLKLGAEQYF. CDR3 coding DNA: TGTGCCAGCAGCTTAAAGCTGGGTGCCGAGCAGTACTTC.

This CDR3 reads CATSDRTSGSSDTQYF. The DNA of the CDR3 is TGTGCCACCAGTGATCGGACTAGCGGGAGTTCAGATACGCAGTATTTT. The rearrangement joins TRBV24-1 to TRBJ2-3, with 13 bases that match TRBD2. The CDR3 runs to 16 residues. CDR1 and CDR2 (germline): KGHDR, SFDVKD. Trimming removed 3 bases from V and 4 bases from J; junction bases left unmatched: 3.

This clonotype was seen ten or more times. J is TRBJ2-7 and V is TRBV5-5; the D gene is possibly TRBD1 (5 bases). The V end lost 2 bases, the J end lost 3 bases, and 15 bases lay between the germline ends. The CDR3 contains 15 residues. Germline V gives CDR1 SGHKS, CDR2 YYEKEE (reference sequence). The CDR3, as DNA: TGTGCCAGCAGCTTCTCGCAGGGCGTATACTACGAGCAGTACTTC. It yields the protein CASSFSQGVYYEQYF.

This chain uses TRBV20-1 with TRBJ2-7; possibly TRBD1 or TRBD2 for D (11 bases each). CDR1 is DFQATT, CDR2 SNEGSKA, per germline (reference sequence). This CDR3 has 18 amino acids. V lost 6 bases and J 4 bases, leaving 31 bases between the germline ends. CDR3 residues: CSAGGQGDSGRAMYEQYF. The CDR3 nucleotides read TGCAGTGCCGGGGGACAGGGGGATAGCGGGAGGGCCATGTACGAGCAGTACTTC.

The sample holds many counts of this clonotype. V usage is TRBV6-1 and J usage is TRBJ2-1; D could derive from TRBD1 or TRBD2 (5 bases each). CDR1 is MNHNS and CDR2 is SASEGT in the germline V gene. This CDR3 region has 16 residues. V was trimmed by 5 bases and J by 0 bases, leaving 14 bases between them. CDR3 sequence (DNA): TGTGCCAGCAGTATCGGCTGGGGGAGCTCCTACAATGAGCAGTTCTTC. This sequence encodes CASSIGWGSSYNEQFF.

The J gene is TRBJ1-4, the V gene TRBV7-9, with 7 nucleotides matching TRBD1. Germline V gives CDR1 SEHNR, CDR2 FQNEAQ (reference sequence). J lost 5 bases, V lost 6 bases, and 12 bases had no gene match. The CDR3 has 16 residues. This CDR3 is CASSPGTAGGNEKLFF. The DNA for the CDR3 is TGTGCCAGCAGTCCCGGGACAGCGGGAGGAAATGAAAAACTGTTTTTT.

This clonotype was detected a few times. The CDR3 nucleotides read TGTGCCAGCAGCCCCCAGATATCAGATACGCAGTATTTT. As protein: CASSPQISDTQYF. The chain links TRBV7-6 to TRBJ2-3, with D unclear. The germline V and J ends were trimmed by 5 bases and 4 bases, with 10 bases remaining between them. CDR1 SGHVS and CDR2 FNYEAQ come from the germline V gene. CDR3 length: 13 residues.

Many counts were recorded for this clonotype. The rearrangement links TRBV9 to TRBJ1-3; TRBD1 is a possible D gene (6 bases). Germline CDR1 is SGDLS and CDR2 is YYNGEE. CDR3 size: 14 residues. V was trimmed by 8 bases and J by 4 bases, leaving 16 bases between them. The CDR3 sequence is CARDGSGHGNTIYF. CDR3 bases: TGTGCCAGGGACGGGTCGGGACACGGAAACACCATATATTTT.

This clonotype has ten or more counts. One junction end does not reproduce the germline sequence, and a read error may be involved. The J gene is TRBJ2-1, the V gene TRBV12-3 or TRBV12-4; 9 bases align to TRBD2. The CDR3 runs to 14 residues. DNA of the CDR3: TGTGCCAGCAGGTTAGCGGGGGCGTACAATGAGCAGTTCTTC. Its protein is CASRLAGAYNEQFF.

This clonotype came up a few times. This chain joins TRBV27 and TRBJ2-2, with 8 bases identical to TRBD1. V was clipped by 2 bases and J by 6 bases; unmatched bases: 11. Germline CDR1 and CDR2: MNHEY and SMNVEV (reference sequence). The CDR3 loop spans 17 amino acids. Here the CDR3 reads CASSLEIPGGTAGELFF. CDR3 nucleotides: TGTGCCAGCAGTTTAGAGATCCCAGGGGGCACAGCCGGGGAGCTGTTTTTT.

This clonotype was counted many times. The chain employs TRBV5-1 and TRBJ1-6, with 7 bases aligning to TRBD1. Unmatched junction bases numbered 4, after V lost 4 bases and J lost 0 bases. The CDR3 contains 16 residues. The germline V gene has CDR1 SGHRS and CDR2 YFSETQ. CDR3 DNA sequence: TGCGCCAGCAGCCCTGACAGGGTCTCCTATAATTCACCCCTCCACTTT. It translates to CASSPDRVSYNSPLHF.

This clonotype was observed a few times. The chain employs TRBV7-6 and TRBJ2-5, with D perhaps matching TRBD1 or TRBD2 (5 bases each). CDR1 and CDR2 from the germline V gene are SGHVS and FNYEAQ. V dropped 3 bases and J dropped 3 bases, with 14 bases sitting between them. CDR3 size: 15 residues. The CDR3 protein is CASSFNTGTEETQYF. The CDR3 DNA reads TGTGCCAGCAGCTTTAACACCGGGACGGAAGAGACCCAGTACTTC. The full variable domain, completed using reference TRBV7-6 and TRBJ2-5, is GAGVSQSPRYKVTKRGQDVALRCDPISGHVSLYWYRQALGQGPEFLTYFNYEAQQDKSGLPNDRFSAERPEGSISTLTIQRTEQRDSAMYRCASSFNTGTEETQYFGPGTRLLVL.

This chain connects TRBV12-3 or TRBV12-4 to TRBJ2-1, with 14 bases identical to TRBD2. The J segment lost 6 bases and the V segment lost 5 bases, leaving 3 bases of the junction unmatched. This CDR3 has 15 residues. CDR3 nucleotides: TGTGCCAGCAGTAGGACTAGCGGGGGGCCCAATGAGCAGTTCTTC. Protein sequence: CASSRTSGGPNEQFF.

The CDR3 here is CASRPQGLDNSPLHF. In DNA, the CDR3 is TGTGCCAGCAGACCCCAGGGTCTTGATAATTCACCCCTCCACTTT. The V gene is TRBV28, the J gene TRBJ1-6, with a tentative D call TRBD1 (5 bases). The CDR3 runs 15 residues. The ends were cut back, 6 bases at V and 5 bases at J, with 14 bases in the middle. Germline V lookup: CDR1 MDHEN, CDR2 SYDVKM.

The rearrangement joins TRBV19 to TRBJ2-1; 9 bases align to TRBD1. Looked up from germline, CDR1 is LNHDA and CDR2 is SQIVND (reference sequence). V trimming: 6 bases; J trimming: 6 bases; junction bases outside the gene matches: 12. The CDR3 has 16 amino acids. The CDR3, as DNA: TGTGCCAGTAGCATCGCCGGGACAGGGTCTGGCAATGAGCAGTTCTTC. Translated, it gives CASSIAGTGSGNEQFF.